The following is a T cell receptor (beta chain) sequence with its context. Its specificity is unknown. Germline CDR1 is SEHNR and CDR2 is FQNEAQ (reference sequence). CDR3 length: 13 amino acids. V was clipped by 5 bases and J by 6 bases; unmatched bases: 5. Donors showed nominal health when sampled, although they likely had unrecorded immune exposures. The record originates from a study of cytomegalovirus exposure and HLA in healthy donors. With 60 Vbeta and 13 Jbeta primers, the PCR was carried out. Some clones are missing from TCRdb's copy, which holds only in-frame ones; the method was immunoSEQ multiplex PCR. The sample yields under 200,000 clones, approximately 78% seen once. Whole-study results and caveats: Common viral pathogens (according to a later analysis) appeared linked to several of the most significant clusters. An assumption of roughly uniform sequencing depth across donors underlay the presence/absence analyses.

The rearrangement uses TRBV7-9 and TRBJ1-2; 8 bases line up with TRBD1. The TCR was taken from a woman aged 18-29 years in good health and CMV-seronegative. Sequencing was performed on PBMCs. The CDR3 nucleotides read TGTGCCAGCAGCCCTGGACAGGGTGATGGCTACACCTTC. Protein sequence: CASSPGQGDGYTF.